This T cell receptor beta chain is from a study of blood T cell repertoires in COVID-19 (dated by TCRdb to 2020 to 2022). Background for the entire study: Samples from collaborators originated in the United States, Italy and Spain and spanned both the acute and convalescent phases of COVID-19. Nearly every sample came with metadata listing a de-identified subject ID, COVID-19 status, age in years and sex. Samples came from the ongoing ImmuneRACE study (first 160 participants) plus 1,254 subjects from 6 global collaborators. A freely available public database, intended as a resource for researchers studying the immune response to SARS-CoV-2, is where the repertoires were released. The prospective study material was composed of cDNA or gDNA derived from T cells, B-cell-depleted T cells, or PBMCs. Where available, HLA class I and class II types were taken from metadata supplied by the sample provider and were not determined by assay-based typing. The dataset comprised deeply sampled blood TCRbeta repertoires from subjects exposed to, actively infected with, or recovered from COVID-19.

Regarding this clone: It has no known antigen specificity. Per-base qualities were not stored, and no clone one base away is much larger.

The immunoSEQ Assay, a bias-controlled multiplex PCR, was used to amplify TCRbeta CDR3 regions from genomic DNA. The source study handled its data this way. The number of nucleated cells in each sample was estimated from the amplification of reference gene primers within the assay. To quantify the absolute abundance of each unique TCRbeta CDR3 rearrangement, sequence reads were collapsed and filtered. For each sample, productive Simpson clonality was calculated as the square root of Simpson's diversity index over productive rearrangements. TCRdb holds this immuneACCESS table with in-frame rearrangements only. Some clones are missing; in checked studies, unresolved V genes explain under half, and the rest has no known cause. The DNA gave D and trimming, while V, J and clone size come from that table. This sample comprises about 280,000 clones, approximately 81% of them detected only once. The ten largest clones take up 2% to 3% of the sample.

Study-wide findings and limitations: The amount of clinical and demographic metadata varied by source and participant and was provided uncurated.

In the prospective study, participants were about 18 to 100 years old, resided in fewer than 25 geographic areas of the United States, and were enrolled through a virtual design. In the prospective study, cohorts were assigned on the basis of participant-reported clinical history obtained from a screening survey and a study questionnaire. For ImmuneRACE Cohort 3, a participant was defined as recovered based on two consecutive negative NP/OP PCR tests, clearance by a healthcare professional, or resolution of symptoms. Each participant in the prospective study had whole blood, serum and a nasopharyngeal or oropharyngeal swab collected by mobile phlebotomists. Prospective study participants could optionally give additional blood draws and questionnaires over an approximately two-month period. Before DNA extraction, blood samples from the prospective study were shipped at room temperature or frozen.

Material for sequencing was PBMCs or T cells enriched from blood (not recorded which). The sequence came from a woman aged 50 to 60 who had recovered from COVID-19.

Here the CDR3 is given as CASSPGTGGAGANVLTF. The nucleotides are TGTGCCAGCAGTCCGGGGACGGGGGGAGCTGGGGCCAACGTCCTGACTTTC. This chain joins TRBV28 to TRBJ2-6, with 7 central nucleotides matching TRBD2. V trim: 5 bases; J trim: 2 bases; unmatched bases: 9. The CDR3 holds 17 amino acids from the cysteine to the phenylalanine. The read is trimmed to its CDR3 DNA, 51 bases read in frame from base 1. For CDR1 and CDR2, the germline V gene lists MDHEN and SYDVKM.